The clone carrying this T cell receptor (beta chain) was counted at least ten times. The antigen is not known. These data belong to a study of T cells after yellow fever vaccination. 5'RACE template switching produced TCR cDNA carrying a universal primer site and UMIs. TCRdb ran MiXCR on the 5' RACE reads and lists one entry per CDR3 protein. The sample has roughly 250,000 distinct CDR3 sequences; 10% to 15% are singletons. V lost 5 bases and J 2 bases, leaving 19 bases between the germline ends. The CDR3 extends over 17 amino acids. Germline CDR1 and CDR2: SGHVS and FNYEAQ. Findings and caveats of the study: Post-booster repertoires again held most primary-vaccination clones (around 95% CD4, roughly 88% CD8).

The V call is TRBV7-6, the J call TRBJ2-1, with D perhaps TRBD2 (6 bases). This receptor was identified in a man aged 25 to 40 who received the YFV17D yellow fever vaccine. The specimen comprised CD4+ T cells sorted from PBMCs, sampled 45 days after the yellow fever booster vaccination. CDR3 in amino acids: CASSGGFSHIAYNEQFF. The CDR3 coding sequence is TGTGCCAGCAGCGGGGGGTTCTCCCATATCGCCTACAATGAGCAGTTCTTC.